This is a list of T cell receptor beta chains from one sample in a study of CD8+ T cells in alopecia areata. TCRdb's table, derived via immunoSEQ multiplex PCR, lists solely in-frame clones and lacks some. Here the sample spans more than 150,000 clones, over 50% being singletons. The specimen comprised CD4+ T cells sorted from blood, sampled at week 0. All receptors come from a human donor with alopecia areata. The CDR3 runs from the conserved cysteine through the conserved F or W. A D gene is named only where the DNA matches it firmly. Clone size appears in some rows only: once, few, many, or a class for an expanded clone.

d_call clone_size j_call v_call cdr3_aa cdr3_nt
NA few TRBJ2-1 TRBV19 CASSIEASSYNEQFF TGTGCCAGTAGTATAGAGGCTAGTTCCTACAATGAGCAGTTCTTC
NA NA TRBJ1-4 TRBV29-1 CSVSEDLLGKLFF TGCAGCGTCTCGGAGGACCTGCTGGGAAAACTGTTTTTT
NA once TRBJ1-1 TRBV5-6 CASSLVLGSREAFF TGTGCCAGCAGCTTGGTTTTAGGGAGTCGGGAAGCTTTCTTT
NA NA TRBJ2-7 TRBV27 CASRLHGSGEQYF TGTGCCAGCAGATTGCACGGGTCGGGAGAGCAGTACTTC
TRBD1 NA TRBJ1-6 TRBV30 CAWSSPGQGRSPLHF TGTGCCTGGTCCAGCCCGGGACAGGGGCGTTCACCCCTCCACTTT
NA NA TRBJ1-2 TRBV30 CAWSVSGNYGYTF TGTGCCTGGAGTGTATCGGGGAACTATGGCTACACCTTC
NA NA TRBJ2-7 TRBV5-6 CASSLGGEQYF TGTGCCAGCAGCTTGGGAGGCGAGCAGTACTTC
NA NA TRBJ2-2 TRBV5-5 CASSLITQGWDTGELFF TGTGCCAGCAGCTTGATCACGCAGGGTTGGGACACCGGGGAGCTGTTTTTT
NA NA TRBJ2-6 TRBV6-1 CASRDSSSGANVLTF TGTGCCAGCAGGGACAGCAGCTCTGGGGCCAACGTCCTGACTTTC
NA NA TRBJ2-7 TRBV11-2 CASSTGPAGDEQYF TGTGCCAGCAGCACAGGGCCAGCGGGCGACGAGCAGTACTTC
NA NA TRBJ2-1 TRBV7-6 CASSLSWRGPGNEQFF TGTGCCAGCAGCCTGAGTTGGAGGGGCCCGGGCAATGAGCAGTTCTTC
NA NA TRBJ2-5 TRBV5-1 CASSYREQETQYF TGCGCCAGCAGCTACAGGGAACAAGAGACCCAGTACTTC
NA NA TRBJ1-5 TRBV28 CASSLRVPGQPQHF TGTGCCAGCAGTCTCCGGGTGCCAGGTCAGCCCCAGCATTTT
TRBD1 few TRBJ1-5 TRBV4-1 CASSQHSDRGRNSNQPQHF TGCGCCAGCAGCCAACACTCGGACAGGGGCCGAAATAGCAATCAGCCCCAGCATTTT
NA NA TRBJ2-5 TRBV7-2 CASSLGSRETQYF TGTGCCAGCAGCTTGGGTAGTCGAGAGACCCAGTACTTC
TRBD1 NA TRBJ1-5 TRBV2 CASSELTGVQPQHF TGTGCCAGCAGTGAACTTACAGGGGTGCAGCCCCAGCATTTT
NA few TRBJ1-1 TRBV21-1 CASILGQGGAFF TGTGCCAGCATCCTAGGACAGGGGGGAGCTTTCTTT
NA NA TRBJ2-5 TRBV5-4 CASSKGDVSMGETQYF TGTGCCAGCAGCAAGGGGGACGTCTCGATGGGAGAGACCCAGTACTTC
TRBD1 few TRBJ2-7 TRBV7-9 CASSPGTGGYEQYF TGTGCCAGCAGCCCCGGGACAGGGGGCTACGAGCAGTACTTC
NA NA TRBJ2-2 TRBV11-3 CASTLGATNTGELFF TGTGCCAGCACCCTTGGGGCCACGAACACCGGGGAGCTGTTTTTT
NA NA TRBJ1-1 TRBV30 CAWSVWGFGTEAFF TGTGCCTGGAGTGTCTGGGGGTTCGGCACTGAAGCTTTCTTT
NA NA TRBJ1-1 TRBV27 CASPEVGGEAFF TGTGCCAGCCCCGAGGTAGGGGGGGAAGCTTTCTTT
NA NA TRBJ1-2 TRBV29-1 CSASERGGYTF TGCAGCGCCTCCGAGCGGGGGGGCTACACCTTC
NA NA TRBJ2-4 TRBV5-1 CASTKGTQGKNIQYF TGCGCCAGCACAAAGGGGACCCAGGGCAAAAACATTCAGTACTTC
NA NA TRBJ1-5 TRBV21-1 CAEPDLFNQPQHF TGTGCCGAACCGGACCTCTTCAATCAGCCCCAGCATTTT
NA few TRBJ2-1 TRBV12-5 CASGPPGSNEQFF TGTGCTAGTGGTCCCCCCGGGTCCAATGAGCAGTTCTTC